A selection of T cell receptor beta chains follows, all from one sample in a study of human T cells and chemical hapten exposure. TCRdb passed the RACE reads through MiXCR, listing each CDR3 protein once. The table has tens of thousands of distinct CDR3 sequences, around 10% seen once; the top ten hold roughly 4%. Sequencing used whole blood, obtained in connection with sensitization to the hapten diphenylcyclopropenone (DPC). The receptors come from a woman aged 45-65 years with alopecia areata. Some clones in this sample may be carry-over from other donors' samples. Both conserved end residues are part of each CDR3. The D gene is left open where the match is weak. Rows give clone size only sometimes, using once, few, many, or a class for an expanded clone.

abundance	j_gene	d_gene	v_gene	CDR3nt	CDR3aa
many	TRBJ1-2	.	TRBV19	TGTGCCAGTAGGGACCGAAGCGGAATCAACTATGGCTACACCTTC	CASRDRSGINYGYTF
many	TRBJ2-1	.	TRBV11-2	TGTGCCAGCAGCTTTAGCGTGATCGATGAGCAGTTCTTC	CASSFSVIDEQFF
.	TRBJ1-1	TRBD1	TRBV5-1	TGCGCCAGCAGCTCAAAGACAGGGATCGAGGGGACTGAAGCTTTCTTT	CASSSKTGIEGTEAFF
few	TRBJ1-2	.	TRBV10-3	TGTGCCATCAGTGATGGCTATGGCTACACCTTC	CAISDGYGYTF
few	TRBJ2-5	TRBD2	TRBV11-2	TGTGCCAGCAGCTTAAAGCCAGGGCTAGCGGGAACGGAGACCCAGTACTTC	CASSLKPGLAGTETQYF
few	TRBJ2-1	.	TRBV5-1	TGCGCCAGCAGCTTGCTAGTTTGGAATGAGCAGTTCTTC	CASSLLVWNEQFF
.	TRBJ1-1	TRBD1	TRBV9	TGTGCCAGCAGCCTTTTTCCGGGACAGGGGCTCACTGAAGCTTTCTTT	CASSLFPGQGLTEAFF
few	TRBJ2-1	.	TRBV11-2	TGTGCCAGCACCGGCGGTTATTTGCGGTTCTTC	CASTGGYLRFF
many	TRBJ2-1	.	TRBV7-9	TGTGCCAGCAGCTTAGATGCCTCCTACAATGAGCAGTTCTTC	CASSLDASYNEQFF
.	TRBJ2-4	.	TRBV7-2	TGTGCCAGCAGCTCCTGGGCGGAAGACATTCAGTACTTC	CASSSWAEDIQYF
.	TRBJ1-1	.	TRBV6-5	TGTGCCAGCAGTTACGGGGGCCACAGGGTAGGGACTGAAGCTTTCTTT	CASSYGGHRVGTEAFF
.	TRBJ1-1	TRBD1	TRBV20-1	TGCAGTGCCACTCCAGGGGGGAACACTGAAGCTTTCTTT	CSATPGGNTEAFF
many	TRBJ1-6	TRBD1	TRBV20-1	TGCAGTGCTAGTGCAGGACAGGGGTCACCCCTCCACTTT	CSASAGQGSPLHF
many	TRBJ2-1	.	TRBV6-5	TGTGCCAGCAGTTACGGGCAGGCCTACAATGAGCAGTTCTTC	CASSYGQAYNEQFF
.	TRBJ1-2	.	TRBV28	TGTGCCAGCAGTCCTCCAGACAAGTCTAACTATGGCTACACCTTC	CASSPPDKSNYGYTF
few	TRBJ1-1	.	TRBV7-8	TGTGCCAGCATCCCCAATGCTGGACGACCTAGTGCCGAAGCTTTCTTT	CASIPNAGRPSAEAFF
.	TRBJ1-2	.	TRBV6-5	TGTGCCAGCAGTCAAAAGGGGATTTATGGCTACACCTTC	CASSQKGIYGYTF
.	TRBJ2-5	.	TRBV10-2	TGCGCCACCCACCGGGACTTCCGCGGGACCCAGTACTTC	CATHRDFRGTQYF
few	TRBJ2-5	.	TRBV4-1	TGCGCCAGGGAAGATGGGCACGAAGAGACCCAGTACTTC	CAREDGHEETQYF
.	TRBJ2-3	TRBD2	TRBV28	TGTGCCAGCAGTTTACGGCGGGAGGGCCTTCGGACGCAGTATTTT	CASSLRREGLRTQYF
few	TRBJ2-7	.	TRBV11-2	TGTGCCAGCAGCTTAGTGTACGGACAGACTTCCTACGAGCAGTACTTC	CASSLVYGQTSYEQYF
.	TRBJ2-1	TRBD2	TRBV29-1	TGCAGCGGAGGACTAGCGGGAATCGCGTCCCGGGAGCAGTTCTTC	CSGGLAGIASREQFF
many	TRBJ2-1	.	TRBV7-6	TGTGCCAGCAGTCAGGAGTATGAGCAGTTCTTC	CASSQEYEQFF
few	TRBJ2-2	TRBD2	TRBV5-5	TGTGCCAGCACCTTGGCGGGGGGAAGCACCGGGGAGCTGTTTTTT	CASTLAGGSTGELFF
many	TRBJ2-6	TRBD1	TRBV7-9	TGTGCCAGCAGCCCTGACAGGGCCGGGGCCAACGTCCTGACTTTC	CASSPDRAGANVLTF
many	TRBJ1-1	.	TRBV4-2	TGTGCCAGCAGCCAAGGGGGACAAAGGACGAACACTGAAGCTTTCTTT	CASSQGGQRTNTEAFF
many	TRBJ2-5	.	TRBV5-1	TGCGCCAGCAGCTTGGGCAGGCACCCGGAGGAGACCCAGTACTTC	CASSLGRHPEETQYF
few	TRBJ2-7	.	TRBV20-1	TGCAGTGGCGGACAGACCACCTACGAGCAGTACTTC	CSGGQTTYEQYF
.	TRBJ1-4	.	TRBV27	TGTGCCAGCAGTCCAGGGGTTGTTAATGAAAAACTGTTTTTT	CASSPGVVNEKLFF
many	TRBJ2-2	.	TRBV19	TGTGCCAGTACCCTGGACGGGTTTGGCCTCGCGAACACCGGGGAGCTGTTTTTT	CASTLDGFGLANTGELFF
few	TRBJ2-1	TRBD2	TRBV30	TGTGCCTGGAATAGCGGGGGGGCCTACAATGAGCAGTTCTTC	CAWNSGGAYNEQFF
few	TRBJ2-5	TRBD2	TRBV7-4	TGTGCCAGCACCCCGCCGGTAGCGGGGGGGCTAGAGACCCAGTACTTC	CASTPPVAGGLETQYF
few	TRBJ1-2	TRBD1	TRBV7-3	TGTGCCAGCAGCTTAATGGGGCAGGGGGCGAAAGCTAACTATGGCTACACCTTC	CASSLMGQGAKANYGYTF
many	TRBJ2-1	TRBD2	TRBV28	TGTGCCAGCAGTCACTCTAGCGGGAGGGGGGGCTACAATGAGCAGTTCTTC	CASSHSSGRGGYNEQFF
many	TRBJ1-6	.	TRBV20-1	TGCAGTGCTAGAGGACAGGTCTATAATTCACCCCTCCACTTT	CSARGQVYNSPLHF
.	TRBJ1-1	TRBD1	TRBV25-1	TGTGCCAGCGCCTCAACCCTAGGGGGCGGAGAAAGGGTTGAAGCTTTCTTT	CASASTLGGGERVEAFF
many	TRBJ1-2	TRBD1	TRBV30	TGTGCCTGGACCCTATCCGGGACAGCCCTTGGCTACACCTTC	CAWTLSGTALGYTF
.	TRBJ2-1	TRBD2	TRBV6-4	TGTGCCAGCAGTGACTCTACTAGCGGAGGGACCAATGAGCAGTTCTTC	CASSDSTSGGTNEQFF
.	TRBJ2-7	.	TRBV19	TGTGCCAGTAGTATAGCGGCAGGCTACTCCTACGAGCAGTACTTC	CASSIAAGYSYEQYF